The next 12 T cell receptor beta chains were all read from a single sample in a study of blood T cell repertoires in COVID-19. Assay used: immunoSEQ multiplex PCR; TCRdb lists only in-frame clones, some missing. The sample includes some 150,000 clones, approximately 78% seen only once; the top ten take 5% to 7%. Sequences were obtained from PBMCs or T cells enriched from blood (not recorded which). The receptor set was obtained from a woman between 50 and 59 years old who had recovered from COVID-19.

As concerns this clone: The sample contains more than one DNA sequence encoding this CDR3. The chain uses TRBV28 and TRBJ1-2; D ambiguous. Germline V gene sequence: CDR1 MDHEN, CDR2 SYDVKM. The CDR3 loop spans 11 amino acids. Trimming shortened V by 6 bases and J by 4 bases, and 6 bases separated the two germline ends. The CDR3 spells CASSLSYGYTF. CDR3 DNA sequence: TGTGCCAGCAGCCTCAGCTATGGCTACACCTTC.

This clone was seen once. In DNA form, the CDR3 reads TGTGCCAGCAGCACTCGGACAGGGGGTATTGGGGGCTACACCTTC. Translation: CASSTRTGGIGGYTF. The chain has TRBV11-2 and TRBJ1-2, with 10 bases identical to TRBD1. Losses at the gene ends were 5 bases for V and 8 bases for J; bases not matched to a gene: 11. From germline, CDR1 is SGHAT and CDR2 FQNNGV. The CDR3 length is 15 residues.

V and J are TRBV7-9 and TRBJ2-2, with 7 positions matching TRBD1. CDR3 size: 14 residues. V gave up 5 bases and J gave up 3 bases; unmatched junction bases: 3. Germline V gives CDR1 SEHNR, CDR2 FQNEAQ (reference sequence). For the CDR3, the DNA is TGTGCCAGCAGCGAACAGGGGTACACCGGGGAGCTGTTTTTT. Translating it yields CASSEQGYTGELFF.

This clone was seen more than once but under ten times. The V gene is TRBV27, the J gene TRBJ1-2; D possibly corresponds to TRBD1 (5 bases). The CDR3 totals 13 residues. V gave up 4 bases and J gave up 7 bases, with 13 bases separating them. CDR1 MNHEY and CDR2 SMNVEV come from the germline V gene (reference sequence). As DNA, the CDR3 is TGTGCCAGCAGTTCACAAGCGGGGGGTGGCTACACCTTC. It translates to CASSSQAGGGYTF.

The gene calls are TRBV9 and TRBJ1-4; D is uncertain. V was shortened by 4 bases and J by 5 bases, with 9 bases between the two germline ends. CDR1 and CDR2 (germline): SGDLS, YYNGEE. The CDR3 is 13 residues long. CDR3 DNA sequence: TGTGCCAGCAGCCGATCGGGGAATGAAAAACTGTTTTTT. This translates into CASSRSGNEKLFF.

The rearrangement links TRBV20-1 to TRBJ2-4; D not resolved. Trimming removed 5 bases at V and 6 bases at J, with 8 bases between. Germline CDR1 and CDR2: DFQATT and SNEGSKA (reference sequence). The CDR3 runs to 11 residues. The CDR3: CSAESPNIQYF. The CDR3 coding sequence is TGCAGTGCTGAAAGCCCAAACATTCAGTACTTC.

Comment on this clone: This may arise from a read error, as a much more abundant clone is one base away. The chain joins TRBV28 to TRBJ2-7; 8 bases are a match to TRBD1. This CDR3 region has 13 residues. From germline, CDR1 is MDHEN and CDR2 SYDVKM. The trim removed 6 bases at V and 3 bases at J, leaving 4 bases unmatched. The DNA of the CDR3 is TGTGCCAGCAGCCCCGACAGGGGCTACGAGCAGTACGTC. Protein: CASSPDRGYEQYV.

This chain joins TRBV18 and TRBJ2-7; 9 bases agree with TRBD1. This CDR3 is built from 15 residues. From germline, CDR1 is KGHSH and CDR2 LQKENI. J gave up 6 bases and V 3 bases, and 9 bases lay outside the gene matches. CDR3 bases: TGTGCCAGCTCACCCGGGACAGGGAGTGGAAGCGAGCAGTACTTC. Translation gives CASSPGTGSGSEQYF.

This chain joins TRBV2 and TRBJ1-1; no clear D gene. CDR1 is SNHLY, CDR2 FYNNEI, per germline. Trimming took 11 bases from V and 2 from J, leaving 12 bases between them. This CDR3 has 12 amino acids. This chain's CDR3 is CAGRGINTEAFF. The DNA for the CDR3 is TGTGCCGGGAGAGGGATTAACACTGAAGCTTTCTTT.

V usage is TRBV9 and J usage is TRBJ1-2; D is possibly TRBD1 (5 bases). The CDR3 has 15 amino acids. Germline CDR1 SGDLS, CDR2 YYNGEE. Trimming pared 4 bases from V and 4 bases from J, leaving 17 bases between. CDR3 in DNA: TGTGCCAGCAGCCCACAGACAGCTAACGGCTATGGCTACACCTTC. This encodes CASSPQTANGYGYTF.

This clone was picked up a small number of times. The V and J genes are TRBV11-3 and TRBJ2-3, with 9 bases fitting TRBD1. The CDR3 consists of 15 residues. The V and J ends lost 1 base and 5 bases, in that order; junction bases with no gene match: 4. Germline CDR1 reads SGHNT; CDR2 reads YENEEA. In nucleotides, the CDR3 is TGTGCCAGCAGCTTAGGGGGACAGGGCAGAGATACGCAGTATTTT. This codes for CASSLGGQGRDTQYF.

This chain uses TRBV5-1 with TRBJ1-2; D might be TRBD1 (6 bases). Germline CDR1 SGHRS, CDR2 YFSETQ. V was cut by 2 bases and J by 14 bases, with 16 bases left in between. The CDR3 length is 12 residues. This CDR3 is CASSFAGEGRTF. In DNA form, the CDR3 reads TGCGCCAGCAGCTTCGCAGGGGAGGGAAGGACCTTC.